Each of the 21 T cell receptor beta chains below was sequenced from the same sample in a study of blood T cell repertoires in COVID-19. Some clones are missing from TCRdb's copy, which holds only in-frame ones; the method was immunoSEQ multiplex PCR. The sample comprises approximately 49,000 clones, around 68% of which are singletons, and about 9% rests with the top ten. The specimen sequenced was peripheral blood. Source of these receptors: a woman between 70 and 85 years old with acute or convalescent COVID-19.

The V gene is TRBV6-2 or TRBV6-3, the J gene TRBJ2-3; the D gene is possibly TRBD1 (5 bases). The CDR3 has 16 amino acids. In germline, CDR1 is MNHEY, CDR2 SVGEGT. V dropped 4 bases and J dropped 2 bases, with 16 bases sitting between them. The CDR3 DNA is TGTGCCAGCAGTTTTCACAGGACCAGGGTCACAGATACGCAGTATTTT. This translates into CASSFHRTRVTDTQYF.

V and J are TRBV5-1 and TRBJ2-7, with D unresolved. The CDR3 totals 12 residues. Germline CDR1 and CDR2: SGHRS and YFSETQ. The ends were cut back, 4 bases at V and 3 bases at J, with 8 bases in the middle. The CDR3 region has the DNA TGCGCCAGCAGCCTGGACGGCTACGAGCAGTACTTC. Translation: CASSLDGYEQYF. Variable domain in full (rest from reference TRBV5-1 and TRBJ2-7): KAGVTQTPRYLIKTRGQQVTLSCSPISGHRSVSWYQQTPGQGLQFLFEYFSETQRNKGNFPGRFSGRQFSNSRSEMNVSTLELGDSALYLCASSLDGYEQYFGPGTRLTVT.

The chain recombines TRBV3-1 (or the pseudogene TRBV3-2) with TRBJ2-7, with 7 bases fitting TRBD2. The CDR3 covers 14 residues. V trimming: 5 bases; J trimming: 0 bases; junction bases outside the gene matches: 4. Germline V lookup: CDR1 LGHDT, CDR2 YNNKEL (reference sequence). CDR3 in DNA: TGTGCCAGCAGCAAGGGCGGGGGCTCCTACGAGCAGTACTTC. Its protein is CASSKGGGSYEQYF.

V gene TRBV6-5 combines with J gene TRBJ2-5, with 8 bases aligning to TRBD1. V was clipped by 5 bases and J by 5 bases; unmatched bases: 4. Germline assignment: CDR1 MNHEY and CDR2 SVGAGI. The CDR3 runs 13 residues. CDR3 in amino acids: CASSNGQGETQYF. Written as DNA, the CDR3 is TGTGCCAGCAGTAATGGACAGGGCGAGACCCAGTACTTC.

The chain employs TRBV12-3 or TRBV12-4 and TRBJ1-5; no definite D call. The CDR3 consists of 12 residues. V lost 3 bases, J lost 5 bases, and 5 bases lay in between. The CDR3 nucleotides read TGTGCCAGCAGTTTTTCGGATCAGCCCCAGCATTTT. This sequence encodes CASSFSDQPQHF.

This clone was counted once. The rearrangement joins TRBV12-3 or TRBV12-4 to TRBJ2-1; 7 nucleotides align to TRBD2. V was pared by 6 bases and J by 9 bases, with 8 bases of the junction left unmatched. The CDR3 spans 13 residues. CDR3 nucleotide sequence: TGTGCCAGCAGCCAAGGGAGGGAAGGTGAGCAGTTCTTC. Protein sequence: CASSQGREGEQFF.

V is TRBV2 and J is TRBJ2-5, with a weak D call TRBD1 (6 bases). The CDR3 is 11 residues long. CDR1 and CDR2 from the germline V gene are SNHLY and FYNNEI. The CDR3 region has the DNA TGTGCTGGGACAAGCCAAGAGACCCAGTACTTC. Translated, it gives CAGTSQETQYF. Filled out from reference TRBV2 and TRBJ2-5, the complete variable domain reads EPEVTQTPSHQVTQMGQEVILRCVPISNHLYFYWYRQILGQKVEFLVSFYNNEISEKSEIFDDQFSVERPDGSNFTLKIRSTKLEDSAMYFCAGTSQETQYFGPGTRLLVL.

The V and J genes are TRBV18 and TRBJ2-5; D not certain. The V gene's germline CDR1 is KGHSH and CDR2 LQKENI. The CDR3 length is 14 residues. V lost 3 bases and J 4 bases, leaving 12 bases between the germline ends. CDR3 protein: CASSPLPHIETQYF. The CDR3, as DNA: TGTGCCAGCTCACCCTTGCCGCACATAGAGACCCAGTACTTC.

The genes are TRBV5-4 and TRBJ2-1; TRBD2 matches at 14 bases. The ends lost 5 bases at V and 9 bases at J; junction bases unmatched: 7. Germline assignment: CDR1 SGHNT and CDR2 YYREEE (reference sequence). The CDR3 is made up of 15 amino acids. DNA for the CDR3: TGTGCCAGCAGTCTCGGGACTAGCGGGAGATTTGAGCAGTTCTTC. Amino acid sequence: CASSLGTSGRFEQFF.

The gene calls are TRBV6-5 and TRBJ2-7; 10 nucleotides match TRBD1. CDR1 is MNHEY and CDR2 is SVGAGI in the germline V gene. CDR3 length: 15 residues. After removal of 4 bases from V and 3 bases from J, the junction contained 6 bases not matched to a gene. The CDR3 sequence is CASSSTGTGDYEQYF. As DNA, the CDR3 is TGTGCCAGCAGTTCCACGGGGACAGGGGACTACGAGCAGTACTTC.

The genes are TRBV10-3 and TRBJ2-7, with 7 bases fitting TRBD1. The CDR3 runs 12 residues. The germline gives CDR1 ENHRY, CDR2 SYGVKD. Trimming at V came to 0 bases and at J to 9 bases, leaving 2 bases not matched to a gene. The CDR3 reads CAISESGTAQYF. CDR3 bases: TGTGCCATCAGTGAGTCAGGGACAGCGCAGTACTTC.

The chain links TRBV6-5 to TRBJ2-7, with TRBD1 matching over 7 bases. Trimming cost V 8 bases and J 3 bases; bases outside gene matches: 7. This CDR3 is 13 amino acids long. Germline V gene sequence: CDR1 MNHEY, CDR2 SVGAGI. CDR3 nucleotides: TGTGCCAGCGCCGCCGGGACAGACTACGAGCAGTACTTC. It codes for CASAAGTDYEQYF.

The chain uses TRBV5-1 and TRBJ1-4; 8 nucleotides line up with TRBD1. There are 14 residues in the CDR3. Unmatched junction bases numbered 2, after V lost 0 bases and J lost 7 bases. Germline CDR1 reads SGHRS; CDR2 reads YFSETQ. The CDR3 protein is CASSLVGQGEKLFF. In DNA, the CDR3 is TGCGCCAGCAGCTTGGTAGGACAGGGTGAAAAACTGTTTTTT.

The V and J genes are TRBV19 and TRBJ2-7; D remains unclear. CDR3 size: 15 residues. Looked up from germline, CDR1 is LNHDA and CDR2 is SQIVND (reference sequence). Trimming took 2 bases from V and 0 from J, leaving 11 bases between them. CDR3 in amino acids: CASSIRQAYSYEQYF. Here the CDR3 DNA reads TGTGCCAGTAGTATAAGGCAGGCGTACTCCTACGAGCAGTACTTC.

The chain is built from TRBV5-1 and TRBJ1-1; tentative D call: TRBD1 (5 bases). CDR1 is SGHRS and CDR2 is YFSETQ in the germline V gene. This CDR3 comprises 14 residues. Trimming shortened V by 0 bases and J by 5 bases, and 11 bases separated the two germline ends. The CDR3 region has the DNA TGCGCCAGCAGCTTGGGGTCAGGGAAGACTGAAGCTTTCTTT. Its translation: CASSLGSGKTEAFF.

This clone was picked up a small number of times. This sequence joins TRBV7-3 and TRBJ2-1; unclear D gene. The CDR3 extends over 13 amino acids. CDR1 is SGHTA and CDR2 is FQGTGA in the germline V gene. Trimming stripped 2 bases from V and 5 bases from J, with 7 bases between. In DNA form, the CDR3 reads TGTGCCAGCAGCTTAGGAGTGAACAATGAGCAGTTCTTC. Translated, it gives CASSLGVNNEQFF.

This clone was detected many times. The chain recombines TRBV18 with TRBJ2-3; 10 bases agree with TRBD1. Germline V gene lookup returns CDR1 KGHSH and CDR2 LQKENI. This CDR3 has 15 residues. The ends lost 3 bases at V and 6 bases at J; junction bases unmatched: 6. DNA of the CDR3: TGTGCCAGCTCACCCGGGACAGGGGAGGTTGATACGCAGTATTTT. Protein sequence: CASSPGTGEVDTQYF.

The chain joins TRBV3-1 (or the pseudogene TRBV3-2) to TRBJ1-4; perhaps TRBD1 as D (6 bases). The CDR3 contains 16 residues. CDR1 is LGHDT, CDR2 YNNKEL, per germline (reference sequence). V shed 2 bases and J shed 1 base, with 11 bases lying between them. Here the CDR3 reads CASSQSTGLTNEKLFF. DNA of the CDR3: TGTGCCAGCAGCCAATCTACAGGGTTAACTAATGAAAAACTGTTTTTT.

The chain has TRBV9 and TRBJ1-3, with D possibly matching TRBD1 (6 bases). Germline V gene sequence: CDR1 SGDLS, CDR2 YYNGEE. This CDR3 contains 13 residues. The ends were cut back, 4 bases at V and 4 bases at J, with 9 bases in the middle. For the CDR3, the DNA is TGTGCCAGCAGCCAGGGGCACGGAAACACCATATATTTT. Its translation: CASSQGHGNTIYF.

The chain recombines TRBV7-2 with TRBJ1-5; D might be TRBD1 (5 bases). Per the germline V gene, CDR1 is SGHTA and CDR2 is FQGNSA. The CDR3 totals 15 residues. The ends were cut back, 2 bases at V and 0 bases at J, with 8 bases in the middle. The CDR3 loop reads CASSLRGNSNQPQHF. The CDR3 bases are TGTGCCAGCAGCTTACGGGGGAATAGCAATCAGCCCCAGCATTTT. The complete variable domain, with remaining parts taken from reference TRBV7-2 and TRBJ1-5, reads GAGVSQSPSNKVTEKGKDVELRCDPISGHTALYWYRQSLGQGLEFLIYFQGNSAPDKSGLPSDRFSAERTGGSVSTLTIQRTQQEDSAVYLCASSLRGNSNQPQHFGDGTRLSIL.

As for this clone: The same CDR3 arises from other DNA sequences in this sample as well. The chain couples TRBV10-3 to TRBJ2-7; 8 bases are a match to TRBD2. J lost 5 bases, V lost 11 bases, and 17 bases had no gene match. Looked up from germline, CDR1 is ENHRY and CDR2 is SYGVKD. The CDR3 runs 15 residues. The CDR3 nucleotides read TGTGCCTCCGGGGGGGGGCGGTTAGTCTCGGACGAGCAGTACTTC. Amino acids: CASGGGRLVSDEQYF.